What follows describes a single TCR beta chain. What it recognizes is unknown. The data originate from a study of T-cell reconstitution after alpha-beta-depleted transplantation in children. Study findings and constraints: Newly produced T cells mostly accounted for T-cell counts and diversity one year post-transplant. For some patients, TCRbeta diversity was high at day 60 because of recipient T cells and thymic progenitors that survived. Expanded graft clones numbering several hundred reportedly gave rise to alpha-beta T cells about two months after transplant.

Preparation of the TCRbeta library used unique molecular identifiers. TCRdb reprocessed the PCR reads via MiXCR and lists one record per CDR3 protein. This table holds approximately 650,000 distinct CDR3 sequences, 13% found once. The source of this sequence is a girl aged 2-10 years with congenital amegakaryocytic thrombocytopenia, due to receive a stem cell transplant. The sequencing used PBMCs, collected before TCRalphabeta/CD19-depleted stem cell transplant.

CDR3 protein: CASSDGTGYTGELFF. In DNA form, the CDR3 reads TGCGCCAGCAGCGACGGGACAGGATACACCGGGGAGCTGTTTTTT. The J gene is TRBJ2-2, the V gene TRBV5-1; TRBD1 agrees at 8 bases. Germline V gives CDR1 SGHRS, CDR2 YFSETQ. After removal of 4 bases from V and 3 bases from J, the junction contained 5 bases not matched to a gene. The CDR3 spans 15 residues.